This TCR beta chain was obtained from a study of blood T cell repertoires in COVID-19. Study-level information: In each case, the material was cDNA or gDNA derived from T cells, B-cell-depleted T cells, or PBMCs.

Participant-given clinical history determined each cohort assignment. Recovered status applied to Cohort 3 donors who had two consecutive negative PCRs. It also applied to those with clearance or with symptom resolution. The repertoire was sequenced with immunoSEQ multiplex PCR; TCRdb's copy has only in-frame clones and lacks some. The table lists hundreds of thousands of clones, 85% of them singletons, with around 20% in the top ten. Germline CDR1 MDHEN, CDR2 SYDVKM. V was pared by 4 bases and J by 9 bases, with 10 bases between. The CDR3 contains 12 residues. The V call is TRBV28, the J call TRBJ2-1; the D is unclear. This receptor was obtained from a man aged 35-49 years who had recovered from COVID-19. The sequencing sample was made of PBMCs or T cells enriched from blood (not recorded which). CDR3 bases: TGTGCCAGCAGTTCCCAACTGATTGAGCAGTTCTTC. Translating it yields CASSSQLIEQFF.